These 5 T cell receptor beta chains were sequenced from one sample in a study of blood T cell repertoires in COVID-19. Measured with immunoSEQ multiplex PCR; TCRdb has only the in-frame clones, and not every one. The sample yields about 200,000 clones, 80% to 90% seen once. The material sequenced was peripheral blood. Receptors originate from a man aged 55 to 69 who had recovered from COVID-19.

The chain employs TRBV27 and TRBJ1-3, with 12 bases matching TRBD1. The junction had 12 bases not matched to a gene; V was cut back by 5 bases and J by 10 bases. This CDR3 is built from 16 residues. Germline V lookup: CDR1 MNHEY, CDR2 SMNVEV (reference sequence). The CDR3 DNA reads TGTGCCAGCAGTATAACCGGGACAGGGGGCTGGGAGACCATATATTTT. Translating gives CASSITGTGGWETIYF.

The CDR3 loop reads CASAQGIEAFF. CDR3 in DNA: TGTGCCAGCGCACAGGGAATTGAAGCTTTCTTT. The genes are TRBV6-5 and TRBJ1-1; tentatively, D is TRBD1 (6 bases). Germline V gene sequence: CDR1 MNHEY, CDR2 SVGAGI. The CDR3 runs to 11 residues. The V end lost 8 bases, the J end lost 7 bases, and 11 bases lay between the germline ends.

The chain carries TRBV19 and TRBJ1-5, with TRBD1 identical over 9 bases. The CDR3 runs to 16 residues. V was clipped by 6 bases and J by 1 base; unmatched bases: 7. Germline V CDR1 and CDR2: LNHDA, SQIVND (reference sequence). The CDR3 DNA reads TGTGCCAGTAGAGAACAGGGGGCATTGAGCAATCAGCCCCAGCATTTT. Its translation is CASREQGALSNQPQHF.

This chain connects TRBV29-1 to TRBJ1-3; D gene unclear. CDR3 size: 13 residues. Between the trimmed V and J ends, which lost 7 bases and 2 bases, there was a span of 12 bases. Looked up from germline, CDR1 is SQVTM and CDR2 is ANQGSEA. CDR3 bases: TGCAGCGCCCTCTACAGTGCTGGAAACACCATATATTTT. Translation gives CSALYSAGNTIYF.

V and J are TRBV9 and TRBJ1-2, with TRBD1 matching 9 bases. The CDR3 contains 13 residues. Trimming removed 4 bases from V and 6 bases from J; junction bases left unmatched: 4. CDR1 is SGDLS, CDR2 YYNGEE, per germline. The CDR3 region is CASSNDRGDGYTF. The CDR3 DNA reads as TGTGCCAGCAGCAACGACAGGGGGGATGGCTACACCTTC.